A single sample is the source of the 8 T cell receptor beta chains below, sequenced in a study of OX40 agonist ivuxolimab in advanced cancers. The table came from immunoSEQ multiplex PCR; TCRdb's copy has only in-frame clones and leaves some out. The sample holds about 58,000 clones, 83% seen once. The sequencing used CD4+ or CD8+ T cells sorted from blood, collected in a trial of the OX40 agonist ivuxolimab. The receptors originated from an adult with an advanced solid tumor such as melanoma, head and neck, liver or kidney cancer.

V usage is TRBV6-1 and J usage is TRBJ2-3, with a possible D match to TRBD2 (6 bases). This CDR3 has 13 amino acids. CDR1 and CDR2 from the germline V gene are MNHNS and SASEGT. Trimming stripped 6 bases from V and 2 bases from J, with 9 bases between. The chain's CDR3 is CASRGLSTDTQYF. CDR3 nucleotides: TGTGCCAGCAGGGGACTTTCCACAGATACGCAGTATTTT.

The J gene is TRBJ2-5, the V gene TRBV11-3; 9 bases align to TRBD2. After removal of 0 bases from V and 4 bases from J, the junction contained 6 bases not matched to a gene. This CDR3 is 16 amino acids long. Germline V gives CDR1 SGHNT, CDR2 YENEEA. CDR3 residues: CASSLDPSGGRETQYF. The CDR3 bases are TGTGCCAGCAGCTTAGACCCGAGCGGGGGGCGAGAGACCCAGTACTTC.

This clone was observed a handful of times. The rearrangement links TRBV6-6 to TRBJ1-5, with unresolved D. The CDR3 contains 14 residues. V lost 6 bases to trimming and J lost 3 bases, with 12 bases between them. Germline lookup yields CDR1 MNHNY and CDR2 SVGAGI (reference sequence). CDR3 bases: TGTGCCAGCAGGGACGGAGGATTCAATCAGCCCCAGCATTTT. This codes for CASRDGGFNQPQHF.

The gene calls are TRBV9 and TRBJ1-2; tentative D call: TRBD1 (5 bases). CDR1 is SGDLS and CDR2 is YYNGEE in the germline V gene. The V end was cut by 3 bases, the J end by 4 bases, with 16 bases between. This CDR3 is 15 amino acids long. CDR3 bases: TGTGCCAGCAGCGAGAGCCCGCAGGGCGGCTATGGCTACACCTTC. Translation gives CASSESPQGGYGYTF.

The gene calls are TRBV5-4 and TRBJ2-7; a weak D match, TRBD1 (5 bases). V shed 4 bases and J shed 2 bases, with 16 bases lying between them. The CDR3 is 15 residues long. The V gene's germline CDR1 is SGHNT and CDR2 YYREEE (reference sequence). The CDR3 region is CASSPQGGFAYEQYF. The CDR3 coding sequence is TGTGCCAGCAGCCCCCAGGGTGGGTTTGCCTACGAGCAGTACTTC. The whole variable domain, filled in from reference TRBV5-4 and TRBJ2-7, reads ETGVTQSPTHLIKTRGQQVTLRCSSQSGHNTVSWYQQALGQGPQFIFQYYREEENGRGNFPPRFSGLQFPNYSSELNVNALELDDSALYLCASSPQGGFAYEQYFGPGTRLTVT.

The sample holds a few counts of this clone. The rearrangement links TRBV11-3 to TRBJ1-4, with a weak D call TRBD1 (6 bases). Trimming took off 2 bases at V and 13 bases at J, with 20 bases between the two ends. The V gene's germline CDR1 is SGHNT and CDR2 YENEEA. The CDR3 runs to 15 residues. The CDR3: CASSLSLTQGGGLFF. The CDR3 DNA reads TGTGCCAGCAGCTTATCCTTGACACAGGGAGGGGGACTGTTTTTT.

The V and J genes are TRBV10-3 and TRBJ1-1, with TRBD1 identical over 9 bases. Germline CDR1 is ENHRY and CDR2 is SYGVKD. The V gene end was trimmed by 6 bases and the J gene end by 4 bases; junction bases not matched to a gene: 33. CDR3 length: 23 residues. CDR3 sequence: CAIRGQGISGVDPLSGTGTEAFF. CDR3 sequence (DNA): TGTGCCATCAGGGGACAGGGTATAAGCGGGGTGGACCCCTTAAGCGGTACGGGCACTGAAGCTTTCTTT.

The chain recombines TRBV2 with TRBJ1-1, with D possibly being TRBD1 (6 bases). The CDR3 consists of 11 residues. Trimming took off 9 bases at V and 5 bases at J, with 10 bases between the two ends. Germline CDR1 SNHLY, CDR2 FYNNEI. The CDR3 here is CARLTGTEAFF. Written as DNA, the CDR3 is TGTGCCAGACTTACAGGGACTGAAGCTTTCTTT.